The present T cell receptor beta chain was sequenced within a study of blood T cell repertoires in COVID-19. Study-wide background: Acute and convalescent COVID-19 samples came from the United States, Italy and Spain. T cells, B-cell-depleted T cells, or PBMCs supplied cDNA or gDNA.

On this clone: Different DNA sequences within this sample yield the same CDR3.

V was clipped by 2 bases and J by 2 bases; unmatched bases: 4. CDR3 length equals 15 residues. CDR1 and CDR2 from the germline V gene are MNHEY and SMNVEV (reference sequence). Authors' processing steps: Estimated nucleated cell counts came from reference gene primer amplification. Here immunoSEQ multiplex PCR was the method, and the copy in TCRdb shows in-frame clones only, minus some. V and J calls and clone size come straight from that table; D and trimming were deduced from the DNA. The data contain 200,000 to 250,000 clones, over 75% of them singletons. This receptor was taken from a woman aged 70-85 years with COVID-19, enrolled during active disease. The chain joins TRBV27 to TRBJ2-7, with 9 positions matching TRBD2. The sequenced material came from peripheral blood. The chain's CDR3 is CASSLLGGGAYEQYF. The CDR3, as DNA: TGTGCCAGCAGTTTACTCGGCGGGGGGGCCTACGAGCAGTACTTC.